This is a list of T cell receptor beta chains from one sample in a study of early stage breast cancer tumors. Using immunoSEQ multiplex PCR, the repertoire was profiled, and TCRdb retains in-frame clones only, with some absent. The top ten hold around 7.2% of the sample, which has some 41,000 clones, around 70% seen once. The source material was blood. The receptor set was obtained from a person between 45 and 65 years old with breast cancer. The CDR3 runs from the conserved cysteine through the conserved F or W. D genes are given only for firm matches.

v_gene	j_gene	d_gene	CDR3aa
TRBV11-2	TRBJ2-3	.	CASSLVGVRADTQYF
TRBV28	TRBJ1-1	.	CASSLAGGNTEAFF
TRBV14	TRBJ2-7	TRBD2	CASGDYPYEQYF
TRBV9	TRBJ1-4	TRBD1	CASSVSTGGTGGEKLFF
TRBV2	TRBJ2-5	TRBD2	CASTGTGLAGQETQYF
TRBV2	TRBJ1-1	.	CASTLGLGRVTEAFF
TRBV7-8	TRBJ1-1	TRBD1	CASSSGDRGLNTEAFF
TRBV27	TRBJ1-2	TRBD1	CASSSDRVGGYGYTF
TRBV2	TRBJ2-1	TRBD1	CASSGGTGGFEQFF
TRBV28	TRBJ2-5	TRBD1	CASSFSGGGETQYF
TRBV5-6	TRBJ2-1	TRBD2	CASSTDRLAGVVEQFF
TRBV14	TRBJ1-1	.	CASSQGGPLEAFF
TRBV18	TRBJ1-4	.	CATQPTNEKLFF
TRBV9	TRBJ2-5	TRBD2	CASSGGLAEETQYF
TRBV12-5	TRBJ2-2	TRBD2	CASGPGLAGLNTGELFF
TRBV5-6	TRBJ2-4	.	CASSSLAGPKNIQYF
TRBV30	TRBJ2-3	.	CAWSVPGRITDTQYF
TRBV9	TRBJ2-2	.	CASSVESNTGELFF
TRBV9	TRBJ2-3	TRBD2	CASSSGTSGLTDTQYF
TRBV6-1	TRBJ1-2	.	CASSERYYGYTF
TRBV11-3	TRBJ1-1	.	CASTTPMQGRTEAFF
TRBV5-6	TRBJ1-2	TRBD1	CASSLELVDRASTLYGYTF
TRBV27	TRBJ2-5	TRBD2	CASRNVGGVKETQYF
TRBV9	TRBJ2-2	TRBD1	CASSAIGQGRATGELFF
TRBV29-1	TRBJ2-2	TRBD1	CSVRRPGQGKSTGELFF
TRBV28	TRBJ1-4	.	CASRSGGTPVNEKLFF
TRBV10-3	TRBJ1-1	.	CAISAGQQEAFF
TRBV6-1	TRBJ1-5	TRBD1	CASGWDRGSDQPQHF
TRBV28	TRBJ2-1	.	CASRSPRDEQFF
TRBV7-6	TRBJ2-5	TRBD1	CASSLAGTGGETQYF
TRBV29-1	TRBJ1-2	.	CSVEGRGPRDNYGYTF
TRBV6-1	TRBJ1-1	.	CASSPTVNTEAFF
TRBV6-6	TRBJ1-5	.	CASSYSRAQNNQPQHF
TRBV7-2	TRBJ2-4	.	CASSRERAKNIQYF
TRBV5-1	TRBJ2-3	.	CASSLSPVTDTQYF
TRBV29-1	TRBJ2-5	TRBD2	CSVVKFGAGGQGETQYF
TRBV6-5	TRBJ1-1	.	CASSYSRGLTTEAFF
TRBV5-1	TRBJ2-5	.	CASSAVFGPGETQYF
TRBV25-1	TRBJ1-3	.	CASSGRTVEPGNTIYF
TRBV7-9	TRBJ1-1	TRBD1	CASSPGQGTEAFF
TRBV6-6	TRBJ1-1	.	CASLWGNEAFF
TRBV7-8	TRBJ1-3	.	CASSPLVMFSGNTIYF
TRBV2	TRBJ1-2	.	CASSVSGGRYGYTF
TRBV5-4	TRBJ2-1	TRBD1	CASSLDRGRYNEQFF
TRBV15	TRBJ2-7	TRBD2	CATSRVASGSREQYF
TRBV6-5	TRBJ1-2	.	CASRGYPGEGYTF
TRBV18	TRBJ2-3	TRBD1	CASSPAGQGAVDTQYF
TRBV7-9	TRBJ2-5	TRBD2	CASSQGTSTETQYF
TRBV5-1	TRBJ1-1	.	CASSPGYTEAFF
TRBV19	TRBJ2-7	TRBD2	CASSPGLASYEQYF
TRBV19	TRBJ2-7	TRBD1	CASSVRQGNYEQYF
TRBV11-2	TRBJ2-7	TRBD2	CASTLAGQANEQYF
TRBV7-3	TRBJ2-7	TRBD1	CASSLQGAANEQYF
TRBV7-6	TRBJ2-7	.	CASSSTIDDGEQYF